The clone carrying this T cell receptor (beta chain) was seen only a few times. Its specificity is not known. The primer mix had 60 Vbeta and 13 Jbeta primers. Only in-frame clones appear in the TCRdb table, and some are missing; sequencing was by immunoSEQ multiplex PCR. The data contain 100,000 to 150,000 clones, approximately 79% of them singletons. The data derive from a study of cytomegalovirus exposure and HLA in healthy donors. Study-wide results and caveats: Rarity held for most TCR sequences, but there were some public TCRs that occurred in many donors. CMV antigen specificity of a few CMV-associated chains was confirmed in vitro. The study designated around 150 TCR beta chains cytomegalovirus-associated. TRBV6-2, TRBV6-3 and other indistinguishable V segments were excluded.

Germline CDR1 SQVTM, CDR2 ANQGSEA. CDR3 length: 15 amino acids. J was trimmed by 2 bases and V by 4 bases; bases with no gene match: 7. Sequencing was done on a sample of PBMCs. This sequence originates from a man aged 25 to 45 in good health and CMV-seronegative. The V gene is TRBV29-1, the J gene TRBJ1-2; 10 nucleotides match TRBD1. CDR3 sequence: CSVVPTGGDNYGYTF. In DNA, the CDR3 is TGCAGCGTTGTTCCGACAGGGGGCGACAACTATGGCTACACCTTC.